This entry concerns a single T cell receptor (beta chain). This clone has more than one count but fewer than ten. Which antigen it targets is not known. The record has no base qualities; no much larger clone is one base away. The immunoSEQ assay was applied to genomic DNA for TCRB CDR3 sequencing. Per the original workflow: Published virus-specific TCRB sequences were compared with patient CD8+ clones larger than 1%, and only a few matches were found. The analyses included only productive TCRB rearrangements. A clone was defined by a unique TCRB CDR3 sequence, and clonality was computed as a productive clonality index based on Shannon entropy. Repertoire overlap for a pair of samples was computed from each clone's template counts relative to total templates per sample. A correlation with a Spearman r of roughly 0.61 was found between V-gene usage by flow cytometry and V-gene usage by TCRB sequencing. This immuneACCESS table, as held by TCRdb, lists in-frame sequences with V and J called but not all clones. Of the missing ones, under half trace to an unresolved V gene in checked studies; the others have no known cause. D and trimming come from the DNA, and the V and J calls and clone size come from that table. For this sample there are around 16,000 clones; about 77% appear just once. The top ten constitute roughly 15% of the sample.

CD4+ and CD8+ cells were isolated by positive magnetic bead selection on an AutoMACS, and purity was checked by flow cytometry. A TCR V beta antibody panel was used in flow cytometry to screen first for clonal expansions, which were then characterized by TCRB deep sequencing of sorted CD8+ fractions. Isolation of peripheral blood mononuclear cells was done through Ficoll-Paque PLUS density gradient separation. DNA from CD4-enriched, CD8-enriched or PBMC samples was extracted using Nucleospin Tissue or Tissue XS kits and then quantified on a Qubit 2.0 fluorometer. This entry comes from a study of somatic mutations in cytotoxic T cells in rheumatoid arthritis (dated by TCRdb to the late 2010s). About the investigation overall: Before any treatment started and right after they were diagnosed, patients gave peripheral blood samples (less than 33 ml EDTA). A FACSAria II or Sony SH800 was used to flow-sort some V beta antibody-stained T-cell populations at nearly 100% purity, and TCRB sequencing was also done on sorted V beta1+ cells. The study asked whether expanded CD8+ T-cell clones in newly diagnosed, untreated rheumatoid arthritis carry somatic mutations, and used TCRB deep sequencing to characterize clonality. TCRB deep sequencing covered roughly 60 patients with rheumatoid arthritis along with 20 healthy controls. Patient and control groups had essentially identical median ages.

Overall study outcomes, separate from this receptor: In patients, CD8+ clonality rose with age (Spearman r of about 0.51), which was not the case in healthy controls. Rheumatoid arthritis patients and age-matched healthy controls did not significantly differ in CD8+ T-cell clonality. The expanded CD8+ clones had unknown antigen targets, and not appearing in virus-specific databases did not rule out that they were virus-specific. In about an eighth of the 65 patients, more than 20% of CD8+ cells belonged to the largest CD8+ clone, while several identical CD8+ TCRB sequences were shared between blood and synovial fluid.

The sequencing input was CD8+ T cells sorted from blood. The sequence was obtained from an adult with rheumatoid arthritis.

The sequence in DNA is TGCGCCAGCAGCCCTCCAGGTGCCACTGAAGCTTTCTTT. The encoded protein is CASSPPGATEAFF. The rearrangement joined TRBV4-1 to TRBJ1-1; no D gene call is confident. The CDR3 numbers 13 residues from cysteine through phenylalanine. Only the CDR3 DNA is retained, 39 bases long and in frame from the first base. CDR1 and CDR2 are drawn from the germline V gene: MGHRA, YSYEKL. The germline ends are 10 bases apart after V is trimmed by 4 bases and J by 4 bases.